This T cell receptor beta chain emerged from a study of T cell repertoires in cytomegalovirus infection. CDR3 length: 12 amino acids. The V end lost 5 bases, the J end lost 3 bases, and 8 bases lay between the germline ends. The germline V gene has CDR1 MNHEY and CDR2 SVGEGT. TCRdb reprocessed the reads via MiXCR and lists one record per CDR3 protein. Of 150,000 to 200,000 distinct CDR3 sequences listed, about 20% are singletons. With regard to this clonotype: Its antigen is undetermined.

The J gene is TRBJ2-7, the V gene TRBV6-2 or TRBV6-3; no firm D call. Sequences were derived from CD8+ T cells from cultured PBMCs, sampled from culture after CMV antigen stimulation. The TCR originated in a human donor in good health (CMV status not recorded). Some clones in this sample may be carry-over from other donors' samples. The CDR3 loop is CASSPTDYEQYF. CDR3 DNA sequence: TGTGCCAGCAGTCCTACAGACTACGAGCAGTACTTC.